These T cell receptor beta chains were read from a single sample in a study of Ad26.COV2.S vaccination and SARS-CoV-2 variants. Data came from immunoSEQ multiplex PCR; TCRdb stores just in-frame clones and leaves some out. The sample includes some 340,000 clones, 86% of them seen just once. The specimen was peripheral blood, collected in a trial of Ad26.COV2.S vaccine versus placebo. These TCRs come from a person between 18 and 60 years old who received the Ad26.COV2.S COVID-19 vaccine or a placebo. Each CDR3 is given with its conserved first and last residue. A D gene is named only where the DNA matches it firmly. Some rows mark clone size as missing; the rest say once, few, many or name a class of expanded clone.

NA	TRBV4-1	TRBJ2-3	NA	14	TGCGCCAGCAGCCAAGATTCCATCGCCAATACGCAGTATTTT	CASSQDSIANTQYF
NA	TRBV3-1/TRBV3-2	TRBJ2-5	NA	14	TGTGCCAGCAGCCAAGGAGTAGGGACCGGGACCCAGTACTTC	CASSQGVGTGTQYF
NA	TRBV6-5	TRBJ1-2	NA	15	TGTGCCAGCAGTTACTCCCGCACAGGGTCTGGTGGCTACACCTTC	CASSYSRTGSGGYTF
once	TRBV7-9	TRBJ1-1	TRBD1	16	TGTGCCAGCAGCTCCAGGGACAGGCGGGAATATACTGAAGCTTTCTTT	CASSSRDRREYTEAFF
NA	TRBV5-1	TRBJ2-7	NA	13	TGCGCCAGCAGCTTGGGCGGAGACTACGAGCAGTACTTC	CASSLGGDYEQYF
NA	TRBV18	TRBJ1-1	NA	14	TGTGCCAGCTCAGGCTCAGGCAGGAACACTGAAGCTTTCTTT	CASSGSGRNTEAFF
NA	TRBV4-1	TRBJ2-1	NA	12	TGCGCCAGCAGCCAGCTGTACAATGAGCAGTTCTTC	CASSQLYNEQFF
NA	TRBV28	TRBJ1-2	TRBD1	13	TGTGCCAGCAGTCTACAGGGGCGCTATGGCTACACCTTC	CASSLQGRYGYTF
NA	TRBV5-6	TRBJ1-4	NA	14	TGTGCCAGCAGCTTGGGTAGTGGCGTTGAAAAACTGTTTTTT	CASSLGSGVEKLFF
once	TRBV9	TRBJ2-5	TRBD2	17	TGTGCCAGCAGCTCCGGGACTAGCGGGGGGGCAGGGGAGACCCAGTACTTC	CASSSGTSGGAGETQYF
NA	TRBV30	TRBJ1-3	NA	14	TGTGCCTGGAGAGGGACACTCTCTGGAAACACCATATATTTT	CAWRGTLSGNTIYF
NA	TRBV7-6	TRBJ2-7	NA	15	TGTGCCAGCAGCTTAGAGACAGAGAGCTCCTACGAGCAGTACTTC	CASSLETESSYEQYF
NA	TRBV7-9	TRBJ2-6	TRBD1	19	TGTGCCAGCAGCCAGTCCTGGGGCAGGGGGCTCGCTGGGGCCAACGTCCTGACTTTC	CASSQSWGRGLAGANVLTF
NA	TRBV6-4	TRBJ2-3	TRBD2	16	TGTGCCAGCAGTGACGGTGCGGGGGGCTCGGGGGATACGCAGTATTTT	CASSDGAGGSGDTQYF
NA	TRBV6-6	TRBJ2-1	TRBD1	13	TGTGCCAGCAGACCCCGACAGGGCCATGAGCAGTTCTTC	CASRPRQGHEQFF
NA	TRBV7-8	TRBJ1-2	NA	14	TGTGCCAGCAGCTTAGTGGCGGCGACCTATGGCTACACCTTC	CASSLVAATYGYTF
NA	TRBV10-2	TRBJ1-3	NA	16	TGCGCCAGCAGTGAGCCTCTCGGGGGCTCTGGAAACACCATATATTTT	CASSEPLGGSGNTIYF
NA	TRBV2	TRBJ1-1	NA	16	TGTGCCAGCAGTGAAGCGCTTCGACGCTCCAACACTGAAGCTTTCTTT	CASSEALRRSNTEAFF
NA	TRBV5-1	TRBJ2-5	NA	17	TGCGCCAGCAGCCCCGTGGGGATGTCCCAGGGGCAAGAGACCCAGTACTTC	CASSPVGMSQGQETQYF
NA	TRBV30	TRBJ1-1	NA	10	TGTGCCTGGGGGCGGACTGAAGCTTTCTTT	CAWGRTEAFF
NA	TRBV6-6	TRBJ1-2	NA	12	TGTGCCAGCAGTTACCGGAACTATGGCTACACCTTC	CASSYRNYGYTF
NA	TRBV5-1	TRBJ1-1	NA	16	TGCGCCAGCAGCTTGAATGTCCAGGGTGGAGGAACTGAAGCTTTCTTT	CASSLNVQGGGTEAFF
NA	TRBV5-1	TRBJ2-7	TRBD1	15	TGCGCCAGCAGCTCATTACAGGGGACGGGCTACGAGCAGTACTTC	CASSSLQGTGYEQYF
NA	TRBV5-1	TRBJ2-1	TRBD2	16	TGCGCCAGCAGCTTTTCTAGCGGGGGGGCGAAGGGTGAGCAGTTCTTC	CASSFSSGGAKGEQFF
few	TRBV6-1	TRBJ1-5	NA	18	TGTGCCAGCAGTGCCCATTCAAAGGGCCGCTATAGCAATCAGCCCCAGCATTTT	CASSAHSKGRYSNQPQHF
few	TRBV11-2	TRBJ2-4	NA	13	TGTGCCAGCAGCTTTCTTGTGGGAAACATTCAGTACTTC	CASSFLVGNIQYF
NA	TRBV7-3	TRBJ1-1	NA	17	TGTGCCAGCAGCTTATGTATCTGGCAGGGGCAAAACACTGAAGCTTTCTTT	CASSLCIWQGQNTEAFF
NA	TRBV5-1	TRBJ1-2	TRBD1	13	TGCGCCACCACAGGGGCTGTTAACTATGGCTACACCTTC	CATTGAVNYGYTF
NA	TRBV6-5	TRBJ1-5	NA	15	TGTGCCAGCAGCTCCGGGACCGGCAGACGGGAGCCCCAGCATTTT	CASSSGTGRREPQHF
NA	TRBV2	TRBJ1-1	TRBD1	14	TGTGCCACCGAGCTGACAGGGCTGAACACTGAAGCTTTCTTT	CATELTGLNTEAFF
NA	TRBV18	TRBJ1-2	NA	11	TGTGCCAGCTCACGGGAAAGTGGCTACACCTTC	CASSRESGYTF
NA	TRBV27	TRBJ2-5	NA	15	TGTGCCAGCAGAGGGGGGTCCTTCCCGGGGGAGACCCAGTACTTC	CASRGGSFPGETQYF
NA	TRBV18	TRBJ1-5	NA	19	TGTGCCAGCTCACCCCCCTCCGCGGGGGGGATATATAGCAATCAGCCCCAGCATTTT	CASSPPSAGGIYSNQPQHF
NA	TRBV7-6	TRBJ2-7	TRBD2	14	TGTGCCAGCATAAGTGAAGCGGGAGCCTACGAGCAGTACTTC	CASISEAGAYEQYF
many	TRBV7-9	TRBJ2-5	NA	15	TGTGCCAGCAGCCAAGGGCCAGGCCGTGATGAGACCCAGTACTTC	CASSQGPGRDETQYF
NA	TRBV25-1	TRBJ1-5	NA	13	TGTGCCAGCAGCTCCCAGGGGAATCAGCCCCAGCATTTT	CASSSQGNQPQHF
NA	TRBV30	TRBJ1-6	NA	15	TGTGCCTGGAGTGGGAAGGGGTATTATAATTCACCCCTCCACTTT	CAWSGKGYYNSPLHF
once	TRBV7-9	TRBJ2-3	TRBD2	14	TGTGCCAGCAGCCCAGCGGGAGGGGGCGATACGCAGTATTTT	CASSPAGGGDTQYF
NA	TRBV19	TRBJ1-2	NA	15	TGTGCCAGTAGTATACATATAGGGGAAGGCTATGGCTACACCTTC	CASSIHIGEGYGYTF
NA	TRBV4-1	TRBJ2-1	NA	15	TGCGCCAGCAGCCGAGCCGGGACGACACTGAATGAGCAGTTCTTC	CASSRAGTTLNEQFF
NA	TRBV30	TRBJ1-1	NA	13	TGTGCCTGGAGAAAGACGGGTAACACTGAAGCTTTCTTT	CAWRKTGNTEAFF
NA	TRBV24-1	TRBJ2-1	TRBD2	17	TGTGCCACCAGTGATCCCACAAGCGGGGGCTCTACAAATGAGCAGTTCTTC	CATSDPTSGGSTNEQFF